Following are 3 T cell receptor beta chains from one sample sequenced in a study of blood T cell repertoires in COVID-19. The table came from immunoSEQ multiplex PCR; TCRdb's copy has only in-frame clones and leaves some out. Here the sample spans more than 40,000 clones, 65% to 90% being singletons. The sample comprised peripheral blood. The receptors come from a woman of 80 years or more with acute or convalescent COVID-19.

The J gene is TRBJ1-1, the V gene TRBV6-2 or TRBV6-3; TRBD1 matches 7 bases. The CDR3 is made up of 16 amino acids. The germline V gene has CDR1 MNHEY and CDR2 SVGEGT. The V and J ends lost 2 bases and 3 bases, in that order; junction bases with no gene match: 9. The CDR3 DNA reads TGTGCCAGCAGTTACGCCACCAAAGGGGGCTACACTGAAGCTTTCTTT. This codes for CASSYATKGGYTEAFF.

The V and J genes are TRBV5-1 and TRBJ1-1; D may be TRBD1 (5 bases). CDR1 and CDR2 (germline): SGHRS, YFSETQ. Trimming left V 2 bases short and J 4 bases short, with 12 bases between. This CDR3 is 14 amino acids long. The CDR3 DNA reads TGCGCCAGCAGCTTTTCCGGGGGTGTCACTGAAGCTTTCTTT. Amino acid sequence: CASSFSGGVTEAFF.

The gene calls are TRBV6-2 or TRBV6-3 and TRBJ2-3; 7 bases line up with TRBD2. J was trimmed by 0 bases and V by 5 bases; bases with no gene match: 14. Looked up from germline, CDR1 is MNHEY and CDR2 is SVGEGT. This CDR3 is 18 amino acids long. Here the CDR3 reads CASSPQLSGDPSTDTQYF. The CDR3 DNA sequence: TGTGCCAGCAGTCCCCAGTTGAGCGGGGACCCTAGCACAGATACGCAGTATTTT.